A selection of T cell receptor beta chains follows, all from one sample in a study of human T cells and chemical hapten exposure. TCRdb re-called the RACE reads through MiXCR, storing one row per CDR3 protein. The table includes about 57,000 distinct CDR3 sequences, 9.3% detected once. The sample was whole blood, taken in connection with sensitization to the hapten diphenylcyclopropenone (DPC). The receptors originated from a middle-aged woman with alopecia areata. Some clones in this sample may be carry-over from other donors' samples. The CDR3 runs from the conserved cysteine through the conserved F or W. The order of the fields is D gene, J gene, clone size, V gene, CDR3 protein, CDR3 DNA. D genes are given only for firm matches. For some rows the clone size is stated as once, few or many, or as a class when expanded; others skip it.

NA,TRBJ1-6,NA,TRBV2,CASRGKLGVRSNSPLHF,TGTGCCAGCAGGGGGAAGCTCGGGGTGAGGAGCAATTCACCCCTCCACTTT
TRBD2,TRBJ2-3,few,TRBV13,CASSPREGRTDTQYF,TGTGCCAGCAGCCCCCGGGAGGGGCGCACAGATACGCAGTATTTT
TRBD2,TRBJ2-1,NA,TRBV20-1,CSAQRGSFSYNEQFF,TGCAGTGCTCAGCGGGGTTCCTTCTCCTACAATGAGCAGTTCTTC
NA,TRBJ2-3,many,TRBV6-1,CASSSQGLMQGADTQYF,TGTGCCAGCAGTTCCCAAGGGTTAATGCAGGGAGCAGATACGCAGTATTTT
TRBD1,TRBJ1-5,few,TRBV3-1,CASSRIQGQPQHF,TGTGCCAGCAGTCGGATACAGGGGCAGCCCCAGCATTTT
NA,TRBJ2-2,many,TRBV5-1,CASSAGTPRGELFF,TGCGCCAGCAGCGCCGGGACCCCCCGGGGGGAGCTGTTTTTT
NA,TRBJ1-5,NA,TRBV19,CASSILGKGNQPQHF,TGTGCCAGTAGTATTTTGGGGAAAGGCAATCAGCCCCAGCATTTT
TRBD2,TRBJ2-1,NA,TRBV5-4,CASSFKGLAGDNEQFF,TGTGCCAGCAGCTTTAAAGGACTAGCGGGGGACAATGAGCAGTTCTTC
TRBD1,TRBJ1-4,NA,TRBV7-9,CASSSGQATTNEKLFF,TGTGCCAGCAGCTCTGGACAGGCTACAACTAATGAAAAACTGTTTTTT
TRBD2,TRBJ2-7,medium-sized,TRBV6-2/TRBV6-3,CASSLAELHEQYF,TGTGCCAGTTCACTAGCGGAGTTACACGAGCAGTACTTC
TRBD2,TRBJ2-1,NA,TRBV6-6,CASSAGTRLWNEQFF,TGTGCCAGCAGCGCCGGGACTAGGCTTTGGAATGAGCAGTTCTTC
NA,TRBJ2-2,few,TRBV11-2,CASTGIPGGELFF,TGTGCCAGCACGGGAATTCCCGGCGGGGAGCTGTTTTTT
NA,TRBJ2-3,once,TRBV11-2,CASSGGSDTQYF,TGTGCCAGCAGCGGGGGCTCCGATACGCAGTATTTT
NA,TRBJ1-1,many,TRBV3-1,CASSQNMRTEAFF,TGTGCCAGCAGCCAAAACATGAGGACTGAAGCTTTCTTT
NA,TRBJ2-6,few,TRBV6-5,CASSRDSFGANVLTF,TGTGCCAGCAGTCGCGACAGTTTCGGGGCCAACGTCCTGACTTTC